This TCR beta chain was obtained from a study of identifying expanded T cells in peripheral blood. Findings and limits, study-wide: Clone count variance between roughly 2-week samples rose with total template count. About 1.2 clones differed between technical replicates, versus approximately 16 and 19 over time.

No infections or other immune events were documented during collection. This clone was counted only a few times. Its specificity is unknown. Sequencing used immunoSEQ multiplex PCR; TCRdb keeps in-frame clones, though not all of them. The table includes approximately 80,000 clones, 70% to 90% detected once. This receptor was taken from a person aged 18 to 75 in good health. Sequencing was done on a sample of blood.

CDR3 DNA sequence: TGCGCCAGCAGCCCGAGTGGGGGATACAACACTGAAGCTTTCTTT. Protein sequence: CASSPSGGYNTEAFF. The chain uses TRBV4-3 and TRBJ1-1, with D perhaps TRBD1 (5 bases). The length of the CDR3 is 15 residues. V lost 4 bases and J 2 bases, leaving 14 bases between the germline ends. The germline V gene encodes CDR1 LGHNA and CDR2 YSLEER.